What follows are 13 T cell receptor beta chains derived from one specimen sequenced in a study of a mutant IDH1 vaccine in newly diagnosed glioma. These receptors have no known antigen. Time point of the sample: week 47, end of study. It was 300 ug of mutant IDH1 20-mer peptide that made up each vaccine dose, given with topical imiquimod. The table came from immunoSEQ multiplex PCR; TCRdb's copy has only in-frame clones and leaves some out. The table records 25,000 to 35,000 clones, about 86% of them present only once. This material consisted of PBMCs, taken from a glioma patient whose treatment included an IDH1 peptide vaccine. Receptors originate from a young man with glioma.

V usage is TRBV6-5 and J usage is TRBJ1-4, with 7 bases identical to TRBD1. This CDR3 has 16 amino acids. Germline V gives CDR1 MNHEY, CDR2 SVGAGI. Trimming at V came to 4 bases and at J to 7 bases, leaving 12 bases not matched to a gene. CDR3 sequence: CASSFGQALEGEKLFF. Written as DNA, the CDR3 is TGTGCCAGCAGTTTCGGACAGGCCTTGGAGGGTGAAAAACTGTTTTTT.

This clone showed up just a few times. The J gene is TRBJ1-4, the V gene TRBV7-8; the match to TRBD1 covers 7 bases. The CDR3 contains 14 residues. Germline V CDR1 and CDR2: SGHVS, FQNEAQ. The junction had 7 bases not matched to a gene; V was cut back by 5 bases and J by 7 bases. In DNA form, the CDR3 reads TGTGCCAGCAGCCCATGGACAGGTGGTGAAAAACTGTTTTTT. Protein sequence: CASSPWTGGEKLFF.

This clone was observed a handful of times. The CDR3 DNA follows: TGTGCCTGGAGTGGTCAGGGAGCCGGGGAGCTGTTTTTT. This sequence encodes CAWSGQGAGELFF. V and J are TRBV30 and TRBJ2-2; D may correspond to TRBD1 or TRBD2 (5 bases each). The CDR3 is made up of 13 amino acids. The V end was cut by 1 base, the J end by 6 bases, with 9 bases between. Germline loops: CDR1 GTSNPN, CDR2 SVGIG (reference sequence). The full variable domain, rest sourced from reference TRBV30 and TRBJ2-2, is SQTIHQWPATLVQPVGSPLSLECTVEGTSNPNLYWYRQAAGRGLQLLFYSVGIGQISSEVPQNLSASRPQDRQFILSSKKLLLSDSGFYLCAWSGQGAGELFFGEGSRLTVL.

In its sample, this clone was seen once. The rearrangement uses TRBV15 and TRBJ2-7; no reliable D call. The CDR3 has 15 amino acids. The germline V gene has CDR1 LNHNV and CDR2 YYDKDF (reference sequence). Trimming left V 5 bases short and J 2 bases short, with 16 bases between. In DNA form, the CDR3 reads TGTGCCACCAGCTCCGAAGGAGACGCCACCTACGAGCAGTACTTC. It translates to CATSSEGDATYEQYF.

The chain carries TRBV6-1 and TRBJ2-5; 7 bases map to TRBD2. Germline V gene data show CDR1 as MNHNS and CDR2 as SASEGT. This CDR3 has 15 amino acids. The V gene end was trimmed by 0 bases and the J gene end by 0 bases; junction bases not matched to a gene: 1. CDR3 amino acids: CASSEAGGYQETQYF. The CDR3 DNA is TGTGCCAGCAGTGAAGCGGGGGGGTACCAAGAGACCCAGTACTTC.

The chain links TRBV5-5 to TRBJ2-5, with TRBD1 identical over 9 bases. V shed 4 bases and J 5 bases; nucleotides not matched to a gene: 9. Per the germline V gene, CDR1 is SGHKS and CDR2 is YYEKEE (reference sequence). The CDR3 length is 15 residues. CDR3 region: CASSPGQGSGETQYF. CDR3 sequence (DNA): TGTGCCAGCAGCCCCGGACAGGGGAGCGGCGAGACCCAGTACTTC.

This chain connects TRBV30 to TRBJ2-7, with D perhaps being TRBD1 or TRBD2 (6 bases each). The V end was cut by 5 bases, the J end by 0 bases, with 23 bases between. The CDR3 totals 17 residues. Germline CDR1 and CDR2: GTSNPN and SVGIG (reference sequence). CDR3 DNA sequence: TGTGCCTGGTCTGGGGGGCGCGGGGCGAGGAGCTCCTACGAGCAGTACTTC. As protein: CAWSGGRGARSSYEQYF.

This rearrangement joins TRBV19 to TRBJ2-2, with 9 bases lining up with TRBD2. The CDR3 is 18 amino acids. Germline assignment: CDR1 LNHDA and CDR2 SQIVND (reference sequence). V lost 3 bases to trimming and J lost 3 bases; unmatched junction nucleotides: 11. CDR3 DNA sequence: TGTGCCAGTAGTATCCTTGCTGGGCGGGGGGGCCACACCGGGGAGCTGTTTTTT. As protein: CASSILAGRGGHTGELFF.

The V gene is TRBV7-6, the J gene TRBJ2-7; TRBD1 is a possible D gene (5 bases). CDR3 size: 13 residues. Trimming removed 0 bases at V and 6 bases at J, with 9 bases between. Germline V gene lookup returns CDR1 SGHVS and CDR2 FNYEAQ. The DNA of the CDR3 is TGTGCCAGCAGCTTAGCATATACAGGCGAGCAGTACTTC. This encodes CASSLAYTGEQYF.

The rearrangement links TRBV4-1 to TRBJ1-1, with D possibly matching TRBD1 (6 bases). This CDR3 spans 15 amino acids. CDR1 and CDR2 from the germline V gene are MGHRA and YSYEKL. Trimming removed 5 bases from V and 4 bases from J, with 17 bases in between. The CDR3 spells CASSSKQGGSTEAFF. The CDR3 bases are TGCGCCAGCAGCTCCAAACAGGGAGGCAGCACTGAAGCTTTCTTT.

DNA of the CDR3: TGTGCCAGTTCTATACTTAGGGGGACGAGGTCCACTGAAGCTTTCTTT. Translated, it gives CASSILRGTRSTEAFF. This chain joins TRBV28 and TRBJ1-1; the D gene is possibly TRBD1 (6 bases). Germline CDR1 and CDR2: MDHEN and SYDVKM. V lost 9 bases and J lost 4, with 24 bases in between. The CDR3 is 16 amino acids.

CDR3 protein: CASSQGDGDGYGYTF. The CDR3 DNA is TGCGCCAGCAGCCAAGGGGATGGAGATGGCTATGGCTACACCTTC. The gene calls are TRBV4-1 and TRBJ1-2; the D is unclear. Germline assignment: CDR1 MGHRA and CDR2 YSYEKL. The CDR3 consists of 15 residues. Trimming left V 1 base short and J 4 bases short, with 13 bases between.

The V and J genes are TRBV19 and TRBJ1-6, with TRBD1 identical over 8 bases. This CDR3 contains 14 residues. V dropped 6 bases and J dropped 7; count of bases not matched to a gene: 5. Germline CDR1 reads LNHDA; CDR2 reads SQIVND (reference sequence). CDR3 region: CASRVDRVNSPLHF. The CDR3 DNA reads as TGTGCCAGTAGGGTGGACAGGGTGAATTCACCCCTCCACTTT.